The 11 T cell receptor beta chains given below trace back to one sample, sequenced in a study of shared clonotypes between healthy human individuals. Produced via immunoSEQ multiplex PCR; TCRdb's table is partial and in-frame only. The sample has around 700,000 clones, just over 90% seen once. In the naive CD8 group, cells lacked CD45RO and were positively selected for CCR7, so terminally differentiated effector memory CD45RA+ cells were left out. Sequencing input: naive CD8+ T cells sorted from blood. Source of these receptors: a man aged 25-45 years in good health.

The rearrangement links TRBV7-9 to TRBJ2-7; TRBD2 might be the D (5 bases). CDR1 is SEHNR and CDR2 is FQNEAQ in the germline V gene (reference sequence). V was cut by 5 bases and J by 3 bases, with 11 bases left in between. The CDR3 extends over 13 amino acids. CDR3 in amino acids: CASSTTDYYEQYF. Written as DNA, the CDR3 is TGTGCCAGCAGCACCACCGACTACTACGAGCAGTACTTC. Drawing the rest from reference TRBV7-9 and TRBJ2-7, the complete variable domain is DTGVSQNPRHKITKRGQNVTFRCDPISEHNRLYWYRQTLGQGPEFLTYFQNEAQLEKSRLLSDRFSAERPKGSFSTLEIQRTEQGDSAMYLCASSTTDYYEQYFGPGTRLTVT.

The chain links TRBV28 to TRBJ2-7; D might be TRBD1 (6 bases). There are 16 residues in the CDR3. Germline-derived CDR1 and CDR2 are MDHEN and SYDVKM. The V end lost 2 bases, the J end lost 4 bases, and 18 bases lay between the germline ends. The CDR3 is CASSLPSLGDTYEQYF. The CDR3 DNA sequence: TGTGCCAGCAGTTTACCATCTCTCGGGGACACTTACGAGCAGTACTTC.

This rearrangement joins TRBV27 to TRBJ2-7; 11 nucleotides line up with TRBD2. The CDR3 consists of 15 residues. Losses at the gene ends were 1 base for V and 4 bases for J; bases not matched to a gene: 3. The V gene's germline CDR1 is MNHEY and CDR2 SMNVEV (reference sequence). CDR3 region: CASSLLAGGKYEQYF. The CDR3 region has the DNA TGTGCCAGCAGTTTATTAGCGGGAGGGAAGTACGAGCAGTACTTC.

In this sample, this clone turned up once. The CDR3 sequence is CASRQTGGSYEQYF. CDR3 in DNA: TGTGCCAGCAGGCAGACAGGGGGGTCCTACGAGCAGTACTTC. J is TRBJ2-7 and V is TRBV13; 9 nucleotides line up with TRBD1. Trimming removed 6 bases from V and 1 base from J; junction bases left unmatched: 4. Per the germline V gene, CDR1 is PRHDT and CDR2 is FYEKMQ (reference sequence). The CDR3 runs to 14 residues.

V usage is TRBV6-1 and J usage is TRBJ2-7; D is possibly TRBD2 (7 bases). Germline V CDR1 and CDR2: MNHNS, SASEGT. The length of the CDR3 is 13 residues. Between the trimmed V and J ends, which lost 10 bases and 0 bases, there was a span of 13 bases. The CDR3 loop is CATRGGGSYEQYF. The CDR3 DNA sequence: TGTGCCACCCGGGGAGGGGGCTCCTACGAGCAGTACTTC.

This chain joins TRBV29-1 and TRBJ2-1; D is perhaps TRBD1 or TRBD2 (6 bases each). Germline CDR1 reads SQVTM; CDR2 reads ANQGSEA. V lost 7 bases, J lost 0 bases, and 16 bases lay in between. This CDR3 comprises 15 residues. The CDR3 DNA is TGCAGCGCCGGGGGCACTCCTAACTCCTACAATGAGCAGTTCTTC. It is translated as CSAGGTPNSYNEQFF.

In DNA form, the CDR3 reads TGTGCCAGCATGTTTAGGGTCGAGGCTTCGGGGTGCGAGCAGTACTTC. Its translation is CASMFRVEASGCEQYF. The gene calls are TRBV21-1 and TRBJ2-7; TRBD2 is taken as the D call from the table, unchecked against the DNA. TRBV21-1 is designated a pseudogene. CDR3 size: 16 residues.

The chain uses TRBV5-1 and TRBJ2-1; 11 bases fit TRBD2. CDR1 and CDR2 (germline): SGHRS, YFSETQ. V was pared by 4 bases and J by 4 bases, with 7 bases of the junction left unmatched. The CDR3 has 16 residues. CDR3 in DNA: TGCGCCAGCAGCACTTGGACTAGCGGGCAATACAATGAGCAGTTCTTC. Protein sequence: CASSTWTSGQYNEQFF.

The rearrangement joins TRBV7-9 to TRBJ1-1; D gene uncertain. The V end was cut by 2 bases, the J end by 7 bases, with 11 bases between. The CDR3 spans 13 residues. Germline V CDR1 and CDR2: SEHNR, FQNEAQ (reference sequence). The CDR3 here is CASSLTTFFEAFF. DNA for the CDR3: TGTGCCAGCAGCTTAACGACCTTTTTTGAAGCTTTCTTT.

The gene calls are TRBV28 and TRBJ2-7, with 12 bases that match TRBD2. J gave up 6 bases and V 4 bases, and 7 bases lay outside the gene matches. CDR1 is MDHEN and CDR2 is SYDVKM in the germline V gene. The CDR3 totals 15 residues. The CDR3 DNA follows: TGTGCCAGCAGTTCCTCTAGCGGGAGGGGCATCGAGCAGTACTTC. This gives the protein CASSSSSGRGIEQYF.

A single count supports this clone. V and J are TRBV19 and TRBJ1-1, with 9 bases identical to TRBD1. The CDR3 has 13 residues. V lost 5 bases to trimming and J lost 4 bases; unmatched junction nucleotides: 2. CDR1 and CDR2 from the germline V gene are LNHDA and SQIVND (reference sequence). The CDR3 loop is CASSHRGPTEAFF. The CDR3 DNA follows: TGTGCCAGTAGTCACAGGGGGCCCACTGAAGCTTTCTTT.